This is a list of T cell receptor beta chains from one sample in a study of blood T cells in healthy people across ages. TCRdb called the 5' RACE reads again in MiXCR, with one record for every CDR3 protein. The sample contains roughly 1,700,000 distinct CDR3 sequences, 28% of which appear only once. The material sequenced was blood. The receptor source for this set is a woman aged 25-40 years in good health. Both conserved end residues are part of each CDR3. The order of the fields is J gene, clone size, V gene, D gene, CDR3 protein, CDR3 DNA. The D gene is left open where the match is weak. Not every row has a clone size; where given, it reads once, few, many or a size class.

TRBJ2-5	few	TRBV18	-	CASSPLDHQETQYF	TGTGCCAGCTCTCCGTTGGACCACCAAGAGACCCAGTACTTC
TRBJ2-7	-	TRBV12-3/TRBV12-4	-	CASSLGGVVYEQYF	TGTGCCAGCAGTTTAGGAGGTGTAGTCTACGAGCAGTACTTC
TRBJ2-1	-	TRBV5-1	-	CASSLGAGGQYNEQFF	TGCGCCAGCAGCTTGGGTGCCGGGGGCCAGTACAATGAGCAGTTCTTC
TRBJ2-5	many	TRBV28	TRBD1	CASSSSGGLGETQYF	TGTGCCAGCAGTTCCTCAGGGGGCCTTGGCGAGACCCAGTACTTC
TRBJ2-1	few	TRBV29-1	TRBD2	CSVEPRLADNEQFF	TGCAGCGTTGAACCCCGACTAGCGGACAATGAGCAGTTCTTC
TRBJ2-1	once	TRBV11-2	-	CASSLGGVWARDEQFF	TGTGCCAGCAGCTTAGGGGGGGTTTGGGCTCGCGACGAGCAGTTCTTC
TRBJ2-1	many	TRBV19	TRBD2	CASSGGLADEQFF	TGTGCCAGTAGTGGAGGACTAGCAGATGAGCAGTTCTTC
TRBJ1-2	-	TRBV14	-	CASSPPGFGRGYTF	TGTGCCAGCAGCCCTCCGGGATTCGGGAGAGGCTACACCTTC
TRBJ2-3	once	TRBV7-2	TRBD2	CASSPTSGGAGTQYF	TGTGCCAGCAGCCCGACTAGCGGGGGGGCTGGTACGCAGTATTTT
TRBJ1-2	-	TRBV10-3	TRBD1	CAISETSPGQPGYTF	TGTGCCATCAGTGAGACCAGTCCGGGACAGCCTGGCTACACCTTC
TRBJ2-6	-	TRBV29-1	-	CSCLRGANVLTF	TGCAGCTGCCTCCGGGGGGCCAACGTCCTGACTTTC
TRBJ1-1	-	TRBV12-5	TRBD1	CASGAGTGNTEAFF	TGTGCTAGTGGGGCCGGGACAGGGAACACTGAAGCTTTCTTT
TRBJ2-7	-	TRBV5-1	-	CASSSPQTTTEQYF	TGCGCCAGCAGCTCCCCCCAAACGACTACCGAGCAGTACTTC
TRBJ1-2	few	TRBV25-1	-	CASSHGTSIYGYTF	TGTGCCAGCAGTCATGGGACCTCAATCTATGGCTACACCTTC
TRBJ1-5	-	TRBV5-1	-	CASSLIEGIRQPQHF	TGCGCCAGCAGCTTGATTGAGGGTATACGTCAGCCCCAGCATTTT
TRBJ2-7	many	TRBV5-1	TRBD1	CASSSAHNWPGGDSYEQYF	TGCGCCAGCAGTTCAGCACACAATTGGCCAGGGGGAGACTCCTACGAGCAGTACTTC
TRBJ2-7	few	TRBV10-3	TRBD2	CAVGLADSYNEQYF	TGTGCCGTCGGACTAGCGGACTCCTACAATGAGCAGTACTTC
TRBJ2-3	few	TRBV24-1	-	CATAGGSTDTQYF	TGTGCCACCGCCGGGGGTTCCACAGATACGCAGTATTTT
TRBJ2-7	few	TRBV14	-	CASSQKLGQPYEQYF	TGTGCCAGCAGCCAAAAGTTAGGACAACCATACGAGCAGTACTTC
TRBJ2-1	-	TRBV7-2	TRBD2	CASSPGPASGRSYNEQFF	TGTGCCAGCAGCCCGGGCCCGGCTAGCGGGAGGTCCTACAATGAGCAGTTCTTC
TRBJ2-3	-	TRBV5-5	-	CASISAASLFTDTQYF	TGTGCCAGCATCTCCGCCGCATCCCTCTTCACAGATACGCAGTATTTT
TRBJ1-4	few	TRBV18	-	CASSTLAGQSEVLFF	TGTGCCAGCTCGACACTTGCAGGTCAATCGGAGGTACTGTTTTTT
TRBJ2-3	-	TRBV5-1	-	CASSEEGRGDTQYF	TGCGCCAGCAGCGAGGAGGGGCGCGGAGATACGCAGTATTTT
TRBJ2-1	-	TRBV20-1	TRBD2	CSASTGTSANEQFF	TGCAGTGCGTCCACCGGGACTAGCGCCAATGAGCAGTTCTTC
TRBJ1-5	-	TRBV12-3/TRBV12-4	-	CASSSNGLLQQPQHF	TGTGCCAGCAGTTCTAACGGACTCCTTCAACAGCCCCAGCATTTT
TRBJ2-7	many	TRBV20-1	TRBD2	CSALTSGRYEQYF	TGCAGTGCGCTGACTAGCGGGAGGTACGAGCAGTACTTC
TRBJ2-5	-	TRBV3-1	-	CASSQDRWGWETQYF	TGTGCCAGCAGCCAAGATCGTTGGGGATGGGAGACCCAGTACTTC
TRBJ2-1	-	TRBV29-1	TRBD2	CSVAPSGGSEQFF	TGCAGCGTTGCCCCTAGCGGGGGGTCTGAGCAGTTCTTC
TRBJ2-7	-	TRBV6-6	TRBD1	CASSVRDRPYEQYF	TGTGCCAGCAGTGTCCGGGACAGACCCTACGAGCAGTACTTC
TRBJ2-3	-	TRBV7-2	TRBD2	CASSLRSGARDTQYF	TGTGCCAGCAGCTTAAGGAGCGGGGCGAGGGATACGCAGTATTTT
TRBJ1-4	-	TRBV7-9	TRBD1	CASSESPGQANEKLFF	TGTGCCAGCAGCGAAAGCCCGGGACAGGCAAATGAAAAACTGTTTTTT
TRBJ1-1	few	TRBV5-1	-	CASSSPKGVVNTEAFF	TGCGCCAGCAGCTCCCCCAAGGGGGTTGTGAACACTGAAGCTTTCTTT
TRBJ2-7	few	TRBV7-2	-	CASSLDRDGIYEQYF	TGTGCCAGCAGCTTAGACCGGGACGGTATCTACGAGCAGTACTTC
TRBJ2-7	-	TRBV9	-	CASSVEGGSACDEQYF	TGTGCCAGCAGCGTAGAGGGGGGGTCTGCGTGCGACGAGCAGTACTTC
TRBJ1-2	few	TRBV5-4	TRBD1	CASSFGQGARYYGYTF	TGTGCCAGCAGCTTCGGTCAGGGGGCGCGATACTATGGCTACACCTTC
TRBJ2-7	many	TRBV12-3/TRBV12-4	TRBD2	CASMGLTRHEQYF	TGTGCCAGCATGGGACTAACGCGCCACGAGCAGTACTTC
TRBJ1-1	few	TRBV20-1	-	CSARGPAPNTEAFF	TGCAGTGCTAGAGGCCCAGCCCCGAACACTGAAGCTTTCTTT
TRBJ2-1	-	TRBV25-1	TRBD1	CASSEPGQGPEQFF	TGTGCCAGCAGTGAACCGGGACAGGGGCCTGAGCAGTTCTTC
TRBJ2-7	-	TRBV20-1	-	CSARDPSGGEQYF	TGCAGTGCTAGAGATCCATCCGGGGGCGAGCAGTACTTC
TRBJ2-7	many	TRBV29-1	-	CSAKLSYAPEQYF	TGCAGCGCCAAATTGAGTTATGCTCCCGAGCAGTACTTC
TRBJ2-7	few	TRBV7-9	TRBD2	CASSPPGGDSYEQYF	TGTGCCAGCAGCCCCCCGGGAGGAGACTCCTACGAGCAGTACTTC
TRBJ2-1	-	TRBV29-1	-	CSVEVVVRYNEQFF	TGCAGCGTTGAGGTCGTCGTCAGGTACAATGAGCAGTTCTTC
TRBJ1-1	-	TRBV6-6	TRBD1	CASSLGGGYAEAFF	TGTGCCAGCAGTTTAGGGGGCGGGTATGCTGAAGCTTTCTTT
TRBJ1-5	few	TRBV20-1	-	CSASPTGHNQPQHF	TGCAGTGCTTCCCCGACAGGACACAATCAGCCCCAGCATTTT
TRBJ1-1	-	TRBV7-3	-	CASSLDVGTEAFF	TGTGCCAGCAGCTTAGATGTCGGCACTGAAGCTTTCTTT
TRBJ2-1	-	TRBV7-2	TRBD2	CASRVDRTSLETQFF	TGTGCCAGCAGAGTGGATAGGACTAGTCTGGAGACCCAGTTCTTC